Shown below are 21 T cell receptor beta chains from a single sample sequenced in a study of beta chain features in type 1 diabetes. General study findings and limits: Shortening that was moderate but significant affected the TCRB CDR3s of Type 1 diabetes patients in all four CD4+ subsets.

No antigen has been assigned to these receptors. The sequenced template was cDNA made from the entire isolated RNA. Assay used: immunoSEQ multiplex PCR; TCRdb lists only in-frame clones, some missing. The sample shows more than 550,000 clones, 11% to 15% of them seen only once. The material sequenced was naive CD4+ T cells from blood. These receptors came from a man between 18 and 29 years old with type 1 diabetes.

This clone has only a few counts. The chain carries TRBV5-1 and TRBJ1-5; D is unclear. Trimming removed 0 bases from V and 8 bases from J, with 15 bases in between. Per germline, CDR1 SGHRS and CDR2 YFSETQ. CDR3 length: 15 residues. The CDR3 coding sequence is TGCGCCAGCAGCTTGGTGGGTGGCAGGCCGGAGCCCCAGCATTTT. Amino acid sequence: CASSLVGGRPEPQHF.

The chain links TRBV5-1 to TRBJ2-2; a weak D match, TRBD1 (6 bases). Trimming stripped 5 bases from V and 6 bases from J, with 14 bases between. The CDR3 extends over 14 amino acids. CDR1 and CDR2 (germline): SGHRS, YFSETQ. The CDR3 DNA sequence: TGCGCCAGCAGTCTAAGAGGGGGATCCGGGGAGCTGTTTTTT. Protein sequence: CASSLRGGSGELFF.

This clone was counted only a few times. The genes are TRBV30 and TRBJ2-2; no definite D call. There are 13 residues in the CDR3. Per the germline V gene, CDR1 is GTSNPN and CDR2 is SVGIG (reference sequence). Between the trimmed V and J ends, which lost 2 bases and 7 bases, there was a span of 11 bases. The CDR3 reads CAWSRFLGGELFF. In DNA, the CDR3 is TGTGCCTGGAGTCGCTTCTTGGGCGGGGAGCTGTTTTTT.

This clone was seen a few times. The chain employs TRBV28 and TRBJ2-3; 10 nucleotides align to TRBD2. The CDR3 is 15 residues long. V gave up 4 bases and J gave up 7 bases; unmatched junction bases: 8. The germline V gene encodes CDR1 MDHEN and CDR2 SYDVKM. In DNA, the CDR3 is TGTGCCAGCAGTTCCCTAGCAGCGGGAGGGTATACGCAGTATTTT. Translating it yields CASSSLAAGGYTQYF. The full variable domain, with the rest looked up from reference TRBV28 and TRBJ2-3, is DVKVTQSSRYLVKRTGEKVFLECVQDMDHENMFWYRQDPGLGLRLIYFSYDVKMKEKGDIPEGYSVSREKKERFSLILESASTNQTSMYLCASSSLAAGGYTQYFGPGTRLTVL.

This clone has more than one count but fewer than ten. V usage is TRBV27 and J usage is TRBJ2-2; TRBD2 might be the D (5 bases). V gave up 3 bases and J gave up 1 base, with 15 bases separating them. The germline gives CDR1 MNHEY, CDR2 SMNVEV (reference sequence). CDR3 length equals 17 residues. The CDR3 here is CASSLLARTLNTGELFF. CDR3 nucleotides: TGTGCCAGCAGTTTGCTTGCTCGGACTCTGAACACCGGGGAGCTGTTTTTT.

There are a few counts of this clone. The chain carries TRBV7-8 and TRBJ1-5; D possibly corresponds to TRBD1 (5 bases). Germline CDR1 SGHVS, CDR2 FQNEAQ. The V gene lost 0 bases and the J gene lost 0 bases, with 9 bases spanning the gap. The CDR3 covers 16 residues. CDR3 in amino acids: CASSLATGNSNQPQHF. As DNA, the CDR3 is TGTGCCAGCAGCTTAGCAACAGGCAATAGCAATCAGCCCCAGCATTTT.

This clone was seen more than once but under ten times. The chain recombines TRBV29-1 with TRBJ2-1, with 13 bases matching TRBD2. Unmatched junction bases numbered 13, after V lost 6 bases and J lost 5 bases. The CDR3 extends over 17 amino acids. Germline CDR1 and CDR2: SQVTM and ANQGSEA. The CDR3 region is CSVTANPTSGRDNEQFF. The CDR3 nucleotides are TGCAGCGTGACCGCAAACCCCACTAGCGGGAGGGACAATGAGCAGTTCTTC.

The rearrangement uses TRBV7-9 and TRBJ2-7; perhaps D is TRBD1 or TRBD2 (5 bases each). There are 17 residues in the CDR3. Germline CDR1 reads SEHNR; CDR2 reads FQNEAQ (reference sequence). Between the trimmed V and J ends, which lost 1 base and 5 bases, there was a span of 21 bases. In DNA, the CDR3 is TGTGCCAGCAGCTTAGATTCCGGGACGGCCACCTACAACGAGCAGTACTTC. Protein product: CASSLDSGTATYNEQYF.

Notes on this clone: One end of the junction varies from germline; a read error may be responsible. V and J are TRBV7-2 and TRBJ2-1; 10 nucleotides line up with TRBD2. The CDR3 consists of 12 residues. Germline CDR1 reads SGHTA; CDR2 reads FQGNSA. CDR3 DNA sequence: TGTGCCAGCAGCTTCCAGCGGGGGGGATCGATCTTC. Translated, it gives CASSFQRGGSIF.

This clone has a handful of counts. The chain joins TRBV5-1 to TRBJ2-1; D tentatively fits TRBD1 or TRBD2 (6 bases each). CDR1 SGHRS and CDR2 YFSETQ come from the germline V gene. The CDR3 covers 14 residues. The V gene lost 4 bases and the J gene lost 3 bases, with 11 bases spanning the gap. The CDR3 DNA sequence: TGCGCCAGCAGCCTGGAGGGGGACTACAATGAGCAGTTCTTC. Its protein product is CASSLEGDYNEQFF.

This clone came up a few times. V and J are TRBV6-5 and TRBJ1-4; D unclear. Germline assignment: CDR1 MNHEY and CDR2 SVGAGI. This CDR3 contains 15 residues. Trimming took 0 bases from V and 8 from J, leaving 13 bases between them. DNA of the CDR3: TGTGCCAGCAGTTACTCTGGTCAGTTTACAGAAAAACTGTTTTTT. This translates into CASSYSGQFTEKLFF.

The V and J genes are TRBV18 and TRBJ1-1, with D unclear. This CDR3 contains 15 residues. The V gene lost 5 bases and the J gene lost 0 bases, with 13 bases spanning the gap. Germline V gene lookup returns CDR1 KGHSH and CDR2 LQKENI. In DNA form, the CDR3 reads TGTGCCAGCTCATCAACCGGGCCCATGAACACTGAAGCTTTCTTT. Encoded protein: CASSSTGPMNTEAFF.

The rearrangement joins TRBV15 to TRBJ2-7; 7 bases match TRBD1. The CDR3 loop spans 16 amino acids. Germline CDR1 is LNHNV and CDR2 is YYDKDF (reference sequence). The V segment lost 5 bases and the J segment 5 bases; nucleotides outside the gene matches: 15. The CDR3, as DNA: TGTGCCACCAGCGATCAAAGCCTCGGGACAGAGAACGAGCAGTACTTC. Translated: CATSDQSLGTENEQYF.

This rearrangement joins TRBV5-4 to TRBJ2-7; TRBD1 aligns across 10 bases. J was trimmed by 2 bases and V by 4 bases; bases with no gene match: 6. The germline gives CDR1 SGHNT, CDR2 YYREEE (reference sequence). The CDR3 consists of 15 residues. CDR3 nucleotides: TGTGCCAGCAGCCCCGGGACAGGGGTTACCTACGAGCAGTACTTC. Its translation is CASSPGTGVTYEQYF.

This clone appeared a few times. This chain joins TRBV7-2 and TRBJ2-5, with 7 positions matching TRBD2. The trim removed 1 base at V and 4 bases at J, leaving 6 bases unmatched. CDR1 and CDR2 from the germline V gene are SGHTA and FQGNSA. This CDR3 is built from 15 residues. The CDR3 loop is CASSLGRGTRETQYF. The CDR3 DNA is TGTGCCAGCAGCTTAGGGCGGGGGACCCGAGAGACCCAGTACTTC.

The rearrangement joins TRBV21-1 to TRBJ2-2; TRBD2, as called in the table, went unchecked against the DNA. TRBV21-1 is shown as a pseudogene. The CDR3 is 13 residues long. CDR3 sequence reads: CASSNEYTGELFF. The DNA of the CDR3 is TGTGCCAGCAGCAATGAGTACACCGGGGAGCTGTTTTTT.

This clone was seen a few times. The V gene is TRBV15, the J gene TRBJ1-1, with D perhaps TRBD1 (5 bases). Germline lookup yields CDR1 LNHNV and CDR2 YYDKDF (reference sequence). There are 12 residues in the CDR3. The CDR3 nucleotides read TGTGCGAGCCGGGGAGGGGACACTGAAGCTTTCTTT. It encodes CASRGGDTEAFF.

This clone has more than one count but fewer than ten. The V gene is TRBV6-6, the J gene TRBJ1-5; D gene ambiguous. The CDR3 length is 14 residues. The V end was cut by 8 bases, the J end by 4 bases, with 15 bases between. In germline, CDR1 is MNHNY, CDR2 SVGAGI (reference sequence). CDR3 coding DNA: TGTGCCAGCCGAACCGGGAGTTCAAATCAGCCCCAGCATTTT. Residues: CASRTGSSNQPQHF.

This sequence joins TRBV30 and TRBJ2-7; 12 bases are shared with TRBD1. Germline-derived CDR1 and CDR2 are GTSNPN and SVGIG (reference sequence). The trim removed 3 bases at V and 2 bases at J, leaving 2 bases unmatched. The CDR3 loop spans 14 amino acids. The CDR3 region has the DNA TGTGCCTGGAGGAGGGACAGGGGGCCCTACGAGCAGTACTTC. It is translated as CAWRRDRGPYEQYF.

This clone has more than one count but fewer than ten. The chain's CDR3 is CASSLWGGGGANEQFF. The CDR3 DNA follows: TGTGCCAGCAGCTTATGGGGCGGAGGTGGGGCCAATGAGCAGTTCTTC. This chain links TRBV7-2 with TRBJ2-1, with D perhaps matching TRBD1 or TRBD2 (5 bases each). Trimming removed 2 bases from V and 6 bases from J, with 17 bases in between. Germline CDR1 reads SGHTA; CDR2 reads FQGNSA. The CDR3 is made up of 16 amino acids. The complete variable domain, with remaining parts taken from reference TRBV7-2 and TRBJ2-1, reads GAGVSQSPSNKVTEKGKDVELRCDPISGHTALYWYRQSLGQGLEFLIYFQGNSAPDKSGLPSDRFSAERTGGSVSTLTIQRTQQEDSAVYLCASSLWGGGGANEQFFGPGTRLTVL.

This clone has just a few counts. The CDR3 sequence is CASSLWGTSGVSAEQFF. The CDR3 nucleotides are TGTGCCAGCAGTTTATGGGGGACTAGCGGGGTATCGGCGGAGCAGTTCTTC. This chain links TRBV28 with TRBJ2-1; 13 bases fit TRBD2. CDR1 and CDR2 from the germline V gene are MDHEN and SYDVKM. Trimming removed 0 bases from V and 10 bases from J; junction bases left unmatched: 9. CDR3 length: 17 residues.